The 27 T cell receptor beta chains below all came from one sample that was sequenced in a study of blood T cell repertoires in COVID-19 (dated by TCRdb to the early 2020s). The library was made by the immunoSEQ multiplex PCR assay. TCRdb mirrors the immuneACCESS table, restricted to in-frame sequences. Some clones are absent from its copies; in checked studies, under half trace to an unresolved V gene, and the reason for the others is unknown. The sample records 200,000 to 300,000 clones, 85% of which are singletons. The ten largest account for 5% to 8% of the sample. Sequencing used peripheral blood. The receptors come from a woman aged 55-69 years with active or convalescent COVID-19.

The V call is TRBV5-1, the J call TRBJ1-1; D is ambiguous. The CDR3 consists of 15 residues. The V end was cut by 4 bases, the J end by 3 bases, with 16 bases between. The germline gives CDR1 SGHRS, CDR2 YFSETQ. The CDR3 loop is CASSLVGGGDTEAFF. The CDR3 bases are TGCGCCAGCAGCCTGGTAGGAGGTGGGGACACTGAAGCTTTCTTT. The whole variable domain, filled in from reference TRBV5-1 and TRBJ1-1, reads KAGVTQTPRYLIKTRGQQVTLSCSPISGHRSVSWYQQTPGQGLQFLFEYFSETQRNKGNFPGRFSGRQFSNSRSEMNVSTLELGDSALYLCASSLVGGGDTEAFFGQGTRLTVV.

CDR3 protein: CASSDTTANYGYTF. In DNA form, the CDR3 reads TGTGCCAGTAGTGACACGACGGCTAACTATGGCTACACCTTC. The chain links TRBV19 to TRBJ1-2; D unresolved. There are 14 residues in the CDR3. The germline V and J ends were trimmed by 5 bases and 0 bases, with 10 bases remaining between them. In germline, CDR1 is LNHDA, CDR2 SQIVND (reference sequence).

The chain recombines TRBV28 with TRBJ1-4, with TRBD1 matching over 9 bases. From germline, CDR1 is MDHEN and CDR2 SYDVKM. Germline trimming cut 4 bases from V and 7 bases from J; bases unmatched to any gene: 7. CDR3 size: 15 residues. CDR3 in amino acids: CASSSAGQGGEKLFF. The CDR3, as DNA: TGTGCCAGCAGTTCAGCGGGACAGGGCGGTGAAAAACTGTTTTTT.

The rearrangement links TRBV24-1 to TRBJ2-5; unclear D gene. The CDR3 runs to 13 residues. V lost 5 bases and J 4 bases, leaving 10 bases between the germline ends. From germline, CDR1 is KGHDR and CDR2 SFDVKD. CDR3: CATSARFAETQYF. The CDR3 nucleotides read TGTGCCACCAGTGCGAGGTTTGCAGAGACCCAGTACTTC.

The rearrangement uses TRBV28 and TRBJ2-2; maybe TRBD2 (5 bases). V was shortened by 3 bases and J by 5 bases, with 10 bases between the two germline ends. Germline V gene data show CDR1 as MDHEN and CDR2 as SYDVKM. The CDR3 spans 14 residues. The CDR3 protein is CASSFASPTGELFF. CDR3 in DNA: TGTGCCAGCAGTTTCGCTAGCCCAACCGGGGAGCTGTTTTTT.

The chain couples TRBV18 to TRBJ2-7, with D maybe TRBD1 (6 bases). Germline V gives CDR1 KGHSH, CDR2 LQKENI. V lost 3 bases and J lost 3, with 18 bases in between. The CDR3 is 16 amino acids. The CDR3 loop reads CASSPRPGQPLYEQYF. The DNA for the CDR3 is TGTGCCAGCTCACCTCGACCCGGACAGCCGCTCTACGAGCAGTACTTC.

The V call is TRBV28, the J call TRBJ2-2; 7 bases map to TRBD1. This CDR3 has 15 residues. Germline CDR1 reads MDHEN; CDR2 reads SYDVKM. V lost 7 bases, J lost 4 bases, and 9 bases stayed unmatched. The CDR3 DNA follows: TGTGCCAGCACCCTCGACAGGGTTCGCACCGGGGAGCTGTTTTTT. Encoded protein: CASTLDRVRTGELFF. Full variable domain (outside the CDR3, taken from reference TRBV28 and TRBJ2-2): DVKVTQSSRYLVKRTGEKVFLECVQDMDHENMFWYRQDPGLGLRLIYFSYDVKMKEKGDIPEGYSVSREKKERFSLILESASTNQTSMYLCASTLDRVRTGELFFGEGSRLTVL.

J is TRBJ1-3 and V is TRBV28; TRBD1 matches at 9 bases. J gave up 3 bases and V 4 bases, and 10 bases lay outside the gene matches. The germline V gene encodes CDR1 MDHEN and CDR2 SYDVKM. CDR3 length: 17 amino acids. CDR3 nucleotides: TGTGCCAGCAGTTCCTTACGGACAGGGGCCTATGGAAACACCATATATTTT. This gives the protein CASSSLRTGAYGNTIYF.

This chain links TRBV5-1 with TRBJ2-7, with D perhaps TRBD2 (5 bases). Trimming cost V 4 bases and J 3 bases, with 14 bases left between them. Germline V lookup: CDR1 SGHRS, CDR2 YFSETQ. The CDR3 contains 14 residues. The CDR3 region is CASSRAGQHYEQYF. CDR3 coding DNA: TGCGCCAGCAGCCGCGCGGGTCAGCACTACGAGCAGTACTTC.

V is TRBV11-2 and J is TRBJ1-5; D is uncertain. CDR3 length: 15 residues. V lost 5 bases and J 8 bases, leaving 19 bases between the germline ends. In germline, CDR1 is SGHAT, CDR2 FQNNGV. The CDR3 protein is CASSQGRGMEEPQHF. In DNA, the CDR3 is TGTGCCAGCAGCCAAGGGAGAGGGATGGAGGAGCCCCAGCATTTT.

V usage is TRBV3-1 (or the pseudogene TRBV3-2) and J usage is TRBJ2-2; possibly TRBD1 for D (6 bases). Germline V lookup: CDR1 LGHDT, CDR2 YNNKEL (reference sequence). With 0 bases removed from V and 3 bases from J, the gap between germline ends came to 14 bases. The CDR3 loop spans 17 amino acids. This CDR3 is CASSQDLRTGHTGELFF. Here the CDR3 DNA reads TGTGCCAGCAGCCAAGATCTACGAACAGGGCACACCGGGGAGCTGTTTTTT.

The chain has TRBV10-3 and TRBJ2-3; 13 positions agree with TRBD2. The germline gives CDR1 ENHRY, CDR2 SYGVKD. V shed 3 bases, J shed 7 bases, and the junction held 7 bases outside the gene matches. The CDR3 has 16 residues. In nucleotides, the CDR3 is TGTGCCATCAGTGACCCCCCGGGACTAGCGGGGTATACGCAGTATTTT. Its translation: CAISDPPGLAGYTQYF.

This rearrangement joins TRBV13 to TRBJ1-6, with a tentative D call TRBD1 (5 bases). Per the germline V gene, CDR1 is PRHDT and CDR2 is FYEKMQ (reference sequence). The CDR3 has 15 residues. V lost 3 bases, J lost 7 bases, and 13 bases lay in between. CDR3 residues: CASSLGREGNSPLHF. The CDR3 DNA sequence: TGTGCCAGCAGCTTGGGCAGGGAGGGCAATTCACCCCTCCACTTT.

This clone was found once. The rearrangement uses TRBV5-1 and TRBJ1-3; the D gene is possibly TRBD1 (5 bases). Germline values: CDR1 SGHRS, CDR2 YFSETQ. The CDR3 has 15 residues. The V gene lost 4 bases and the J gene lost 4 bases, with 15 bases spanning the gap. The CDR3 loop is CASSGPGGDGNTIYF. As DNA, the CDR3 is TGCGCCAGCAGCGGCCCCGGGGGGGACGGAAACACCATATATTTT.

This clone occurred a few times. The V and J genes are TRBV6-1 and TRBJ1-1; perhaps TRBD1 as D (5 bases). Germline assignment: CDR1 MNHNS and CDR2 SASEGT. With 3 bases removed from V and 1 base from J, the gap between germline ends came to 15 bases. The CDR3 contains 16 residues. The CDR3 coding sequence is TGTGCCAGCAGTGATCGGGGGAGACGACCGAACACTGAAGCTTTCTTT. This sequence encodes CASSDRGRRPNTEAFF.

This rearrangement joins TRBV6-2 or TRBV6-3 to TRBJ2-7; 13 nucleotides line up with TRBD2. Germline CDR1 is MNHEY and CDR2 is SVGEGT. Trimming at V came to 6 bases and at J to 4 bases, leaving 6 bases not matched to a gene. The CDR3 has 15 amino acids. CDR3 in amino acids: CASSLGLAGLYEQYF. The CDR3 nucleotides are TGTGCCAGCAGCCTGGGACTAGCGGGACTGTACGAGCAGTACTTC.

In this sample, this clone turned up once. The chain's CDR3 is CASGPGVAVVQETQYF. In DNA form, the CDR3 reads TGTGCTAGTGGTCCGGGGGTGGCAGTCGTACAAGAGACCCAGTACTTC. The chain uses TRBV12-5 and TRBJ2-5; weak D call: TRBD2 (6 bases). The CDR3 runs 16 residues. V shed 5 bases and J shed 2 bases, with 18 bases lying between them. CDR1 and CDR2 from the germline V gene are LGHNT and FRNRAP.

CDR3 in amino acids: CASTSTPGEGGYTF. As DNA, the CDR3 is TGTGCCAGCACCTCAACCCCAGGGGAAGGCGGCTACACCTTC. The genes are TRBV6-5 and TRBJ1-2, with a tentative D call TRBD1 (6 bases). The CDR3 spans 14 residues. V was trimmed by 7 bases and J by 8 bases, leaving 20 bases between them. CDR1 and CDR2 from the germline V gene are MNHEY and SVGAGI.

This chain connects TRBV6-1 to TRBJ2-1, with 8 bases fitting TRBD2. The CDR3 length is 16 residues. Germline CDR1 and CDR2: MNHNS and SASEGT. V shed 1 base, J shed 5 bases, and the junction held 7 bases outside the gene matches. Here the CDR3 DNA reads TGTGCCAGCAGTGAAGTGGGCGGGGGGCAAAACAATGAGCAGTTCTTC. Protein sequence: CASSEVGGGQNNEQFF.

The chain joins TRBV10-3 to TRBJ1-2, with 7 nucleotides matching TRBD1. Looked up from germline, CDR1 is ENHRY and CDR2 is SYGVKD. With 4 bases clipped from V and 2 bases from J, the junction kept 10 bases outside the gene matches. The CDR3 consists of 16 residues. Written as DNA, the CDR3 is TGTGCCATCAGTGTTAGGACAGGACCTACCAACTATGGCTACACCTTC. Residues: CAISVRTGPTNYGYTF.

This clone has a single count. This sample includes further DNA sequences coding for the same CDR3. V gene TRBV12-3 or TRBV12-4 combines with J gene TRBJ1-1; the D is unclear. There are 13 residues in the CDR3. Trimming pared 1 base from V and 1 base from J, leaving 4 bases between. This CDR3 is CASSLGQNTEAFF. DNA of the CDR3: TGTGCCAGCAGTTTAGGACAGAACACTGAAGCTTTCTTT.

CDR3 in amino acids: CASSSPHSPRGLAGNTDTQYF. DNA of the CDR3: TGTGCCAGCAGCTCACCCCATTCCCCCAGAGGACTAGCGGGGAACACAGATACGCAGTATTTT. The rearrangement joins TRBV9 to TRBJ2-3, with TRBD2 matching 12 bases. CDR1 is SGDLS and CDR2 is YYNGEE in the germline V gene. J was trimmed by 2 bases and V by 4 bases; bases with no gene match: 20. The CDR3 consists of 21 residues.

The genes are TRBV5-1 and TRBJ2-4, with D perhaps TRBD2 (6 bases). Germline V gene sequence: CDR1 SGHRS, CDR2 YFSETQ. This CDR3 has 16 residues. Trimming removed 4 bases at V and 5 bases at J, with 19 bases between. The CDR3 sequence is CASSGVTSRGQNIQYF. CDR3 DNA sequence: TGCGCCAGCAGCGGGGTAACTAGCAGAGGGCAAAACATTCAGTACTTC.

This sequence joins TRBV25-1 and TRBJ1-1, with 9 nucleotides matching TRBD1. The CDR3 is made up of 12 amino acids. The V gene's germline CDR1 is MGHDK and CDR2 SYGVNS. Trimming at V came to 10 bases and at J to 5 bases, leaving 5 bases not matched to a gene. CDR3 bases: TGTGCCACCCGGACAGGGGTTACTGAAGCTTTCTTT. Amino acids: CATRTGVTEAFF.

The chain recombines TRBV3-1 (or the pseudogene TRBV3-2) with TRBJ1-1; TRBD1 agrees at 7 bases. CDR1 LGHDT and CDR2 YNNKEL come from the germline V gene (reference sequence). V dropped 0 bases and J dropped 7; count of bases not matched to a gene: 14. The CDR3 consists of 17 residues. Here the CDR3 reads CASSQDHRGIMSGEAFF. In DNA form, the CDR3 reads TGTGCCAGCAGCCAAGACCACAGGGGAATCATGAGCGGTGAAGCTTTCTTT.

The CDR3 loop reads CASRDTAGGEQYF. DNA for the CDR3: TGTGCCAGCCGTGACACGGCCGGGGGAGAGCAGTACTTC. The chain employs TRBV28 and TRBJ2-7, with a possible D match to TRBD2 (6 bases). V lost 8 bases and J lost 7, with 18 bases in between. In germline, CDR1 is MDHEN, CDR2 SYDVKM. The CDR3 runs to 13 residues. The entire variable domain, with the rest obtained from reference TRBV28 and TRBJ2-7, is as follows: DVKVTQSSRYLVKRTGEKVFLECVQDMDHENMFWYRQDPGLGLRLIYFSYDVKMKEKGDIPEGYSVSREKKERFSLILESASTNQTSMYLCASRDTAGGEQYFGPGTRLTVT.

CDR3 bases: TGTGCCAGCAGCCTGACAGTTAGGGGCCACTCTGGAAACACCATATATTTT. Amino acid sequence: CASSLTVRGHSGNTIYF. The chain is built from TRBV7-6 and TRBJ1-3; TRBD1 is a possible D gene (5 bases). CDR3 size: 17 residues. Looked up from germline, CDR1 is SGHVS and CDR2 is FNYEAQ. Trimming stripped 5 bases from V and 0 bases from J, with 17 bases between.